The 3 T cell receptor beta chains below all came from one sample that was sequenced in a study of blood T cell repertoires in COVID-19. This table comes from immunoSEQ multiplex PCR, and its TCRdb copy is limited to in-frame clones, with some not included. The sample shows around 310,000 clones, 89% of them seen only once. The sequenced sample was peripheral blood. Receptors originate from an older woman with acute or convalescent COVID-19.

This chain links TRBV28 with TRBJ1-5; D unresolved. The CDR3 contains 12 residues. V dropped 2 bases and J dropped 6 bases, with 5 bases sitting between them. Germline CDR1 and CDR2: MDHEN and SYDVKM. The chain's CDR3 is CASSLGVQPQHF. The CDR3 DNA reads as TGTGCCAGCAGTTTAGGAGTTCAGCCCCAGCATTTT.

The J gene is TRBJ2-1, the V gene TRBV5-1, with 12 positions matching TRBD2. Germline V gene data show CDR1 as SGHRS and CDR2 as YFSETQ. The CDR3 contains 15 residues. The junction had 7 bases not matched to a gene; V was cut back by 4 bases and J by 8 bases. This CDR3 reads CASSLTSGSTDEQFF. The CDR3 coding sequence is TGCGCCAGCAGCCTGACTAGCGGGAGTACCGATGAGCAGTTCTTC.

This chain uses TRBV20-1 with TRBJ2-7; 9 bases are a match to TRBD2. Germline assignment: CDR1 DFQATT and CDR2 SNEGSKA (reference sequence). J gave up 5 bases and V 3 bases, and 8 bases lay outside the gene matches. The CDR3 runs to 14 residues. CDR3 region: CSASLLAGQNEQYF. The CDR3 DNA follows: TGCAGTGCTAGTCTTCTAGCGGGACAAAACGAGCAGTACTTC.